This entry describes one TCR beta chain. Source study methods: Reference gene primer amplification gave estimated nucleated cell counts. Generated by immunoSEQ multiplex PCR, the TCRdb table keeps only in-frame clones and is missing some. That table is the source of V, J and clone size, and D and trimming were worked out from the DNA. The top ten clones hold under 2.5% of a sample with hundreds of thousands of clones, more than 80% of them seen once. The sample originates from a study of blood T cell repertoires in COVID-19. This CDR3 is 14 amino acids long. Deletions cut 3 bases from V and 0 bases from J, with 6 bases between. The V gene's germline CDR1 is MNHEY and CDR2 SMNVEV (reference sequence). Adults between roughly 18 and 89 years of age took part from 24 US areas. Researchers sorted participants into cohorts using their self-reported clinical history.

This sequence originates from a woman aged 18-35 years who had recovered from COVID-19. The sequenced sample was PBMCs or T cells enriched from blood (not recorded which). The J gene is TRBJ1-5, the V gene TRBV27; D is perhaps TRBD1 (5 bases). CDR3: CASSFGGSNQPQHF. CDR3 sequence (DNA): TGTGCCAGCAGTTTCGGGGGTAGCAATCAGCCCCAGCATTTT.